These 11 T cell receptor beta chains came from one sample sequenced in a study of early T cells in non-severe SARS-CoV-2 infection. TCRdb itself ran the 5' RACE reads through MiXCR, one entry per CDR3 protein. The table has roughly 53,000 distinct CDR3 sequences, around 10% seen once; the top ten hold about 2.5%. Specimen: whole blood, collected at baseline. The receptors were gathered from an adult who was a healthcare worker with PCR-confirmed SARS-CoV-2 infection or an uninfected control (not recorded which).

The rearrangement links TRBV29-1 to TRBJ1-2; D is ambiguous. V shed 0 bases and J shed 4 bases, with 6 bases lying between them. In germline, CDR1 is SQVTM, CDR2 ANQGSEA. This CDR3 has 12 residues. CDR3 in amino acids: CSVEDQPYGYTF. The CDR3 DNA sequence: TGCAGCGTTGAAGATCAGCCCTATGGCTACACCTTC.

The chain joins TRBV18 to TRBJ1-2, with TRBD1 identical over 7 bases. The V gene's germline CDR1 is KGHSH and CDR2 LQKENI. The CDR3 runs to 14 residues. V shed 8 bases and J 6 bases; nucleotides not matched to a gene: 12. DNA of the CDR3: TGTGCCAGCAAGGAGACAGGGAGCGGCGATGGCTACACCTTC. As protein: CASKETGSGDGYTF.

This clonotype appeared a few times. This chain connects TRBV11-2 to TRBJ2-7; TRBD2 is a possible D gene (5 bases). Germline-derived CDR1 and CDR2 are SGHAT and FQNNGV. With 6 bases removed from V and 2 bases from J, the gap between germline ends came to 17 bases. This CDR3 region has 15 residues. The CDR3 DNA sequence: TGTGCCAGCAGGAGCGACGTGGACTTAACCTACGAGCAGTACTTC. Translating it yields CASRSDVDLTYEQYF.

The J gene is TRBJ2-7, the V gene TRBV6-5, with TRBD1 identical over 9 bases. Losses at the gene ends were 6 bases for V and 0 bases for J; bases not matched to a gene: 6. The germline CDR1 and CDR2 sequences are MNHEY and SVGAGI. There are 15 residues in the CDR3. DNA of the CDR3: TGTGCCAGCAGCCCCGGGACAGGGTCCTCCTACGAGCAGTACTTC. Translation gives CASSPGTGSSYEQYF.

This clonotype has only one observation. This sequence joins TRBV6-2 or TRBV6-3 and TRBJ2-5, with TRBD2 matching 8 bases. Germline CDR1 MNHEY, CDR2 SVGEGT. The junction had 10 bases not matched to a gene; V was cut back by 5 bases and J by 5 bases. The CDR3 runs to 15 residues. CDR3: CASSTPGLDFETQYF. CDR3 coding DNA: TGTGCCAGCAGTACGCCGGGACTAGATTTCGAGACCCAGTACTTC.

The chain is built from TRBV29-1 and TRBJ2-1; a possible D gene is TRBD1 (5 bases). CDR3 length: 15 residues. The germline CDR1 and CDR2 sequences are SQVTM and ANQGSEA. V lost 8 bases and J 4 bases, leaving 21 bases between the germline ends. CDR3 residues: CSPEITQGPYNEQFF. In nucleotides, the CDR3 is TGCAGCCCCGAAATCACCCAGGGCCCTTACAATGAGCAGTTCTTC.

The chain couples TRBV10-2 to TRBJ2-7; tentatively, D is TRBD2 (5 bases). The CDR3 runs 15 residues. V lost 6 bases, J lost 0 bases, and 15 bases lay in between. Per the germline V gene, CDR1 is WSHSY and CDR2 is SAAADI. CDR3 nucleotide sequence: TGCGCCAGCAGAACGGACTTAACAGTCTCCTACGAGCAGTACTTC. Protein product: CASRTDLTVSYEQYF.

This clonotype has just a few counts. This chain uses TRBV12-3 or TRBV12-4 with TRBJ2-6; D remains ambiguous. The V end lost 6 bases, the J end lost 5 bases, and 8 bases lay between the germline ends. The length of the CDR3 is 13 residues. CDR3 nucleotide sequence: TGTGCCAGCAGCCCCGCCAGGGCCAACGTCCTGACTTTC. Its translation is CASSPARANVLTF.

This chain links TRBV20-1 with TRBJ2-2, with TRBD1 matching 8 bases. V dropped 3 bases and J dropped 3; count of bases not matched to a gene: 9. This CDR3 contains 16 residues. Looked up from germline, CDR1 is DFQATT and CDR2 is SNEGSKA (reference sequence). Written as DNA, the CDR3 is TGCAGTGCTAGTCTGGGCAGGGGGCTTGACACCGGGGAGCTGTTTTTT. It specifies CSASLGRGLDTGELFF.

This clonotype was recorded a few times. The chain employs TRBV24-1 and TRBJ2-3; tentatively, D is TRBD2 (5 bases). Germline V gene sequence: CDR1 KGHDR, CDR2 SFDVKD. Trimming took off 3 bases at V and 4 bases at J, with 10 bases between the two ends. CDR3 length equals 14 residues. The DNA of the CDR3 is TGTGCCACCAGTGATACCAGAGGGCCAGATACGCAGTATTTT. It encodes CATSDTRGPDTQYF.

V gene TRBV6-4 combines with J gene TRBJ1-2, with 9 bases matching TRBD1. The ends lost 6 bases at V and 8 bases at J; junction bases unmatched: 10. Per germline, CDR1 MRHNA and CDR2 SNTAGT. The CDR3 runs 14 residues. In nucleotides, the CDR3 is TGTGCCAGCAGAGAGACCGGGACAGGGTACGGCTACACCTTC. Protein: CASRETGTGYGYTF.